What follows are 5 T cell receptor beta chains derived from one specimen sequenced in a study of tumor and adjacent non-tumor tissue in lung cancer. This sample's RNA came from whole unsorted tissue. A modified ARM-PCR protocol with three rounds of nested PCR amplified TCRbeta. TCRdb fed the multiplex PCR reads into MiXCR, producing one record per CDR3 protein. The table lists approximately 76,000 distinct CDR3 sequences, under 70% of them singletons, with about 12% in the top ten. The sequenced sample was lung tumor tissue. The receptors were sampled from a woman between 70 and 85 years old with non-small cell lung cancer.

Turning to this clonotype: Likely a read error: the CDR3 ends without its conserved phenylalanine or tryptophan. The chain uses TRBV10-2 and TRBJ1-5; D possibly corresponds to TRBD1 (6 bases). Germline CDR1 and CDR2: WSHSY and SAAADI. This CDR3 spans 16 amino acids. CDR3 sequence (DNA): TGCGCTAGCAGCCTCGGGGACGACAGGCGCCATCAGCCCCAGCATCTT. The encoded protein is CASSLGDDRRHQPQHL.

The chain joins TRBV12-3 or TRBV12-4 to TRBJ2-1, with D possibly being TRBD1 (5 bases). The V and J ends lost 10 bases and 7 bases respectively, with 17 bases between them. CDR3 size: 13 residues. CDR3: CATKIGAVNEQFF. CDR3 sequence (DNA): TGTGCCACCAAAATAGGGGCTGTTAATGAGCAGTTCTTC.

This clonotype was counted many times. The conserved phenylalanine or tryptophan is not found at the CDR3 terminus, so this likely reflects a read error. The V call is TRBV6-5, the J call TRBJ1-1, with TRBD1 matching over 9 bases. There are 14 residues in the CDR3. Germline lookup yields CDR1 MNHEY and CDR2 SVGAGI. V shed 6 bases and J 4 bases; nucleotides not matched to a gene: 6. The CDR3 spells CASRPGTGFTEAFS. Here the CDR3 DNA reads TGTGCCAGCAGACCCGGGACAGGGTTCACTGAAGCTTTCTCT.

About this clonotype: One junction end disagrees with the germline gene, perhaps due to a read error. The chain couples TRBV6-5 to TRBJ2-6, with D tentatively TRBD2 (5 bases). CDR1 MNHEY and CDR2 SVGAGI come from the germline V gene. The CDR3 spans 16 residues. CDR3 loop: CVSSYSLDSVANVLTF. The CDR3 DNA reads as TGTGTCAGTAGTTACTCGCTGGACTCTGTGGCCAACGTCCTGACCTTC.

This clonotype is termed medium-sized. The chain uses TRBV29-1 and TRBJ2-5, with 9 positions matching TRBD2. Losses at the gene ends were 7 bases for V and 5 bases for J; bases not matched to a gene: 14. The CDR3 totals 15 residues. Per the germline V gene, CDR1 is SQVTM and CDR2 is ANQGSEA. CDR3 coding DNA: TGCAGCGGCTACTCATTAGCGGGAGCTGCGGAGACCCAGTACTTC. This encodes CSGYSLAGAAETQYF.